This TCR beta chain was sequenced in a study of control samples from healthy donors and cancer patients (dated by TCRdb to 2019 to 2021). V was cut back by 0 bases and J by 1 base, leaving a gap of 15 bases between them. Its CDR3 holds 16 amino acids, cysteine through phenylalanine. The entry retains the CDR3 DNA only, 48 bases that are in frame from base 1. Via the germline V gene, CDR1 is SQVTM and CDR2 ANQGSEA. Library preparation was by the immunoSEQ multiplex PCR assay. As stored in TCRdb, this immuneACCESS dataset retains in-frame rearrangements with V and J assigned. A fraction of the clones does not appear; measured against another copy, unresolved V genes explain less than half of the discrepancy, and the remainder lacks a known reason. The sample table contains more than 110,000 clones; only one count was recorded for roughly nine tenths of them. The top ten constitute roughly 8.4% of the sample.

In the case of this clone: The specificity of this receptor is unknown. Base qualities are not provided; no much larger clone lies one nucleotide away.

Material for sequencing was blood. The origin of this receptor is a woman aged 25-40 years in good health. Here the chain combines TRBV29-1 and TRBJ2-5; TRBD1 might be the D gene, on 6 matching bases. The CDR3: CSVEDSRGLVQETQYF. DNA sequence: TGCAGCGTTGAAGATAGCAGGGGATTAGTCCAAGAGACCCAGTACTTC.